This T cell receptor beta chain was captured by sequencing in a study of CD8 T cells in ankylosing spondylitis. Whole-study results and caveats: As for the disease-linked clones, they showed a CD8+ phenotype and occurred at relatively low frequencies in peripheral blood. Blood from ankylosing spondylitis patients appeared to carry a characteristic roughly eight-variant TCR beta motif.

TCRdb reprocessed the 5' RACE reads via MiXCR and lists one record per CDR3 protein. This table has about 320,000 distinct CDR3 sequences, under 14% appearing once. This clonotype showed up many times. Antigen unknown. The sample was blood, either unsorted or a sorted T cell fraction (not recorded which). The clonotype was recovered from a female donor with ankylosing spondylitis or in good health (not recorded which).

Written as DNA, the CDR3 is TGTGCCAGCAGCCCCGAGGTCACTAATGAAAAACTGTTTTTT. This gives the protein CASSPEVTNEKLFF. The chain uses TRBV7-2 and TRBJ1-4; D gene uncertain. Germline V lookup: CDR1 SGHTA, CDR2 FQGNSA. This CDR3 contains 14 residues. Trimming stripped 5 bases from V and 2 bases from J, with 9 bases between.